The 32 T cell receptor beta chains in this list originate from one sample, sequenced in a study of regulatory T cells in long-lasting Graves disease. Through Arm-PCR of CDR3 regions and iRepertoire HTBI primers, TCR beta libraries were built. TCRdb analysed the multiplex PCR reads with MiXCR anew, one entry per CDR3 protein. The sample records about 470,000 distinct CDR3 sequences, roughly 20% being singletons. As to time point: persistent/refractory GD, antithyroid drugs over 5 years with positive TRAb. The TCR library was made from RNA extracted from PBMCs. Material: peripheral blood mononuclear cells (PBMCs), obtained when the disease was refractory, from a patient treated with antithyroid drugs. These receptors all stem from a female donor with Graves disease.

This clonotype appeared a few times. J is TRBJ2-7 and V is TRBV20-1; TRBD2 matches at 14 bases. V shed 6 bases and J 5 bases; nucleotides not matched to a gene: 6. The germline V gene encodes CDR1 DFQATT and CDR2 SNEGSKA (reference sequence). CDR3 length equals 14 residues. The CDR3: CSAWGLAGADEQYF. Here the CDR3 DNA reads TGCAGTGCCTGGGGACTAGCGGGAGCGGACGAGCAGTACTTC.

The chain couples TRBV20-1 to TRBJ2-7, with unresolved D. CDR3 length: 11 amino acids. CDR1 is DFQATT, CDR2 SNEGSKA, per germline (reference sequence). Trimming removed 5 bases from V and 2 bases from J, with 7 bases in between. The CDR3 is CSAYYTYEQYF. CDR3 in DNA: TGCAGTGCTTACTACACCTACGAGCAGTACTTC.

Of note for this clonotype: It may be a read error: a sequence one base away is much more abundant. This chain connects TRBV27 to TRBJ1-2, with D possibly being TRBD1 (6 bases). CDR1 is MNHEY, CDR2 SMNVEV, per germline (reference sequence). The CDR3 totals 14 residues. The CDR3 sequence is CVSSLAQGRDGYTF. The CDR3 bases are TGTGTCAGCAGTTTAGCTCAGGGGAGGGATGGCTACACCTTC.

Concerning this clonotype itself: A much more abundant neighbour one base away suggests this may be a read error. This chain connects TRBV19 to TRBJ1-1, with D unclear. CDR3 length: 13 amino acids. The germline V gene encodes CDR1 LNHDA and CDR2 SQIVND (reference sequence). This CDR3 is CANSIAPGTEAFF. As DNA, the CDR3 is TGTGCCAATAGTATAGCCCCAGGCACTGAAGCTTTCTTT.

This clonotype was detected many times. The chain recombines TRBV13 with TRBJ2-7; TRBD2 matches 10 bases. The CDR3 length is 15 residues. Germline V gene sequence: CDR1 PRHDT, CDR2 FYEKMQ (reference sequence). V was clipped by 4 bases and J by 3 bases; unmatched bases: 6. The CDR3 coding sequence is TGTGCCAGCAGCTCCAAGCGGGAGGGCCTCTACGAGCAGTACTTC. Encoded protein: CASSSKREGLYEQYF. Full variable domain (outside the CDR3, taken from reference TRBV13 and TRBJ2-7): AAGVIQSPRHLIKEKRETATLKCYPIPRHDTVYWYQQGPGQDPQFLISFYEKMQSDKGSIPDRFSAQQFSDYHSELNMSSLELGDSALYFCASSSKREGLYEQYFGPGTRLTVT.

This clonotype was detected only a few times. The chain has TRBV7-8 and TRBJ2-2; D is undetermined. The CDR3 spans 12 residues. Germline loops: CDR1 SGHVS, CDR2 FQNEAQ. The ends were cut back, 7 bases at V and 6 bases at J, with 9 bases in the middle. CDR3 sequence (DNA): TGTGCCAGCAATCAAGGGTCCGGGGAGCTGTTTTTT. Encoded protein: CASNQGSGELFF.

This clonotype turned up a few times. This rearrangement joins TRBV18 to TRBJ2-2; 11 nucleotides agree with TRBD1. This CDR3 region has 20 residues. CDR1 and CDR2 from the germline V gene are KGHSH and LQKENI. The ends lost 4 bases at V and 2 bases at J; junction bases unmatched: 15. For the CDR3, the DNA is TGTGCCAGCTCACGAAATTCCGGGACAGGGGGTGCCCTCAACACCGGGGAGCTGTTTTTT. Protein: CASSRNSGTGGALNTGELFF.

The V call is TRBV12-3 or TRBV12-4, the J call TRBJ2-1, with D possibly matching TRBD1 (6 bases). This CDR3 is 15 amino acids long. Trimming took off 6 bases at V and 0 bases at J, with 12 bases between the two ends. This CDR3 reads CASRQGSGSYNEQFF. CDR3 sequence (DNA): TGTGCCAGCAGACAGGGCAGTGGCTCCTACAATGAGCAGTTCTTC.

The chain couples TRBV19 to TRBJ2-7; 7 bases line up with TRBD1. V shed 4 bases and J 6 bases; nucleotides not matched to a gene: 3. CDR1 and CDR2 (germline): LNHDA, SQIVND (reference sequence). The CDR3 spans 12 residues. CDR3 protein: CASSRDRLEQYF. CDR3 coding DNA: TGTGCCAGTAGTAGGGACAGACTCGAGCAGTACTTC.

This clonotype was found a few times. This CDR3 is CATSPHGEAGELFF. CDR3 nucleotide sequence: TGTGCCACCTCCCCCCACGGGGAGGCCGGGGAGCTGTTTTTT. The chain combines TRBV24-1 with TRBJ2-2; the D gene is possibly TRBD2 (6 bases). The CDR3 has 14 amino acids. Between the trimmed V and J ends, which lost 9 bases and 6 bases, there was a span of 16 bases. Germline CDR1 reads KGHDR; CDR2 reads SFDVKD.

Ten or more counts support this clonotype. The chain is built from TRBV14 and TRBJ2-7, with TRBD2 identical over 10 bases. CDR1 is SGHDN and CDR2 is FVKESK in the germline V gene. CDR3 length: 16 residues. The V segment lost 1 base and the J segment 4 bases; nucleotides outside the gene matches: 7. The CDR3 sequence: CASSQVIGTSAYEQYF. In DNA form, the CDR3 reads TGTGCCAGCAGCCAAGTCATCGGGACTAGCGCGTACGAGCAGTACTTC.

The chain joins TRBV30 to TRBJ2-7, with D uncertain. V gave up 1 base and J gave up 0 bases, with 7 bases separating them. The CDR3 consists of 13 residues. Germline assignment: CDR1 GTSNPN and CDR2 SVGIG (reference sequence). The DNA for the CDR3 is TGTGCCTGGAGTGGTGACAACTCCTACGAGCAGTACTTC. This encodes CAWSGDNSYEQYF.

The chain couples TRBV28 to TRBJ1-5; 7 bases line up with TRBD1. With V trimmed by 10 bases and J by 0 bases, 18 bases remained unmatched. This CDR3 region has 18 residues. Germline loops: CDR1 MDHEN, CDR2 SYDVKM. The chain's CDR3 is CATNNRDSRFYSNQPQHF. CDR3 nucleotides: TGTGCCACCAATAACCGGGACAGCAGATTCTATAGCAATCAGCCCCAGCATTTT.

This clonotype has only a few counts. The chain recombines TRBV19 with TRBJ1-1; D remains unclear. With 7 bases removed from V and 4 bases from J, the gap between germline ends came to 10 bases. CDR3 size: 12 residues. Per germline, CDR1 LNHDA and CDR2 SQIVND (reference sequence). CDR3 nucleotides: TGTGCCAGTACCGCCTCGGGCACTGAAGCTTTCTTT. This translates into CASTASGTEAFF.

This clonotype was recorded at least ten times. V usage is TRBV5-4 and J usage is TRBJ1-1; D uncertain. Per the germline V gene, CDR1 is SGHNT and CDR2 is YYREEE (reference sequence). This CDR3 contains 13 residues. The V gene lost 2 bases and the J gene lost 1 base, with 6 bases spanning the gap. The CDR3 region has the DNA TGTGCCAGCAGCTTCGGGTCGAACACTGAAGCTTTCTTT. It encodes CASSFGSNTEAFF.

The J gene is TRBJ1-2, the V gene TRBV7-9, with TRBD1 matching over 10 bases. The CDR3 length is 16 residues. Germline-derived CDR1 and CDR2 are SEHNR and FQNEAQ (reference sequence). Losses at the gene ends were 5 bases for V and 0 bases for J; bases not matched to a gene: 6. The CDR3, as DNA: TGTGCCAGCAGCGGACAGGGGGGGATAGCTAACTATGGCTACACCTTC. Amino acids: CASSGQGGIANYGYTF.

This clonotype was seen repeatedly, ten times or more. CDR3 protein: CASRVADMNTEAFF. CDR3 DNA: TGTGCCAGCAGAGTGGCAGACATGAACACTGAAGCTTTCTTT. The chain joins TRBV6-1 to TRBJ1-1; D ambiguous. The CDR3 contains 14 residues. V was shortened by 6 bases and J by 0 bases, with 11 bases between the two germline ends. Germline values: CDR1 MNHNS, CDR2 SASEGT.

This clonotype was found many times. This chain links TRBV7-2 with TRBJ2-7; 9 positions agree with TRBD1. The germline V gene has CDR1 SGHTA and CDR2 FQGNSA. V trimming: 4 bases; J trimming: 7 bases; junction bases outside the gene matches: 8. The CDR3 is made up of 14 amino acids. The CDR3, as DNA: TGTGCCAGCAGCTCCGGGACAGGGTTGGTAGAGCAGTACTTC. Protein product: CASSSGTGLVEQYF.

This clonotype has a handful of counts. The rearrangement uses TRBV5-1 and TRBJ1-5, with TRBD1 matching 9 bases. The CDR3 extends over 14 amino acids. With V trimmed by 9 bases and J by 5 bases, 9 bases remained unmatched. From germline, CDR1 is SGHRS and CDR2 YFSETQ. The CDR3 DNA reads as TGCGCCAACTCACACAGGGGGCAGGATCAGCCCCAGCATTTT. This encodes CANSHRGQDQPQHF.

This chain links TRBV20-1 with TRBJ2-5; D possibly matches TRBD1 or TRBD2 (5 bases each). Germline-derived CDR1 and CDR2 are DFQATT and SNEGSKA (reference sequence). V was cut by 0 bases and J by 1 base, with 12 bases left in between. The CDR3 consists of 15 residues. The CDR3 nucleotides read TGCAGTGCTAGAGATCACGGGGCAGCCCAAGAGACCCAGTACTTC. It translates to CSARDHGAAQETQYF.

There are many counts of this clonotype. The chain uses TRBV12-3 or TRBV12-4 and TRBJ2-2; D gene unclear. With 2 bases removed from V and 8 bases from J, the gap between germline ends came to 12 bases. The CDR3 is 14 residues long. As DNA, the CDR3 is TGTGCCAGCAGTTTAACCCTTAAGCCAGGGGAGCTGTTTTTT. Its protein is CASSLTLKPGELFF.

This clonotype was found a few times. The chain joins TRBV29-1 to TRBJ1-1; weak D call: TRBD1 (5 bases). Germline assignment: CDR1 SQVTM and CDR2 ANQGSEA. Trimming took 5 bases from V and 10 from J, leaving 14 bases between them. The CDR3 has 11 residues. The CDR3 nucleotides read TGCAGCGTTACTGAGGGGCTGGGAGCTTTCTTT. Protein sequence: CSVTEGLGAFF. Variable domain in full (rest from reference TRBV29-1 and TRBJ1-1): SAVISQKPSRDICQRGTSLTIQCQVDSQVTMMFWYRQQPGQSLTLIATANQGSEATYESGFVIDKFPISRPNLTFSTLTVSNMSPEDSSIYLCSVTEGLGAFFGQGTRLTVV.

The genes are TRBV3-1 and TRBJ1-1, with D hard to call. The CDR3 has 14 residues. Per the germline V gene, CDR1 is LGHDT and CDR2 is YNNKEL (reference sequence). The V and J ends lost 2 bases and 0 bases respectively, with 7 bases between them. In nucleotides, the CDR3 is TGTGCCAGCAGCCAACCTGCCTTGAACACTGAAGCTTTCTTT. This translates into CASSQPALNTEAFF.

This chain links TRBV7-9 with TRBJ2-2; D possibly matches TRBD1 or TRBD2 (5 bases each). CDR3 length equals 15 residues. Germline loops: CDR1 SEHNR, CDR2 FQNEAQ (reference sequence). The V gene lost 1 base and the J gene lost 3 bases, with 9 bases spanning the gap. The CDR3 loop is CASSLGGTYTGELFF. CDR3 nucleotides: TGTGCCAGCAGCTTAGGAGGGACCTACACCGGGGAGCTGTTTTTT. Full variable domain (remainder filled in from reference TRBV7-9 and TRBJ2-2): DTGVSQNPRHKITKRGQNVTFRCDPISEHNRLYWYRQTLGQGPEFLTYFQNEAQLEKSRLLSDRFSAERPKGSFSTLEIQRTEQGDSAMYLCASSLGGTYTGELFFGEGSRLTVL.

This clonotype was recorded at least ten times. This rearrangement joins TRBV27 to TRBJ2-5; D not certain. The germline V gene has CDR1 MNHEY and CDR2 SMNVEV (reference sequence). This CDR3 has 13 amino acids. V lost 4 bases to trimming and J lost 4 bases, with 10 bases between them. The CDR3 loop is CASSSGWLETQYF. CDR3 bases: TGTGCCAGCAGTTCCGGTTGGCTAGAGACCCAGTACTTC.

This clonotype has a count of ten or more. The chain has TRBV18 and TRBJ2-5; 10 bases fit TRBD1. J gave up 5 bases and V 3 bases, and 6 bases lay outside the gene matches. CDR3 length: 15 residues. Germline V lookup: CDR1 KGHSH, CDR2 LQKENI. As DNA, the CDR3 is TGTGCCAGCTCACCGAGGACAGGGGGGCTGGAGACCCAGTACTTC. Translation gives CASSPRTGGLETQYF.

This clonotype occurred many times. The chain carries TRBV12-3 or TRBV12-4 and TRBJ1-1; D unresolved. There are 14 residues in the CDR3. V lost 5 bases, J lost 5 bases, and 15 bases lay in between. CDR3 amino acids: CASSTRRGATEAFF. CDR3 nucleotide sequence: TGTGCCAGCAGTACACGACGGGGAGCGACTGAAGCTTTCTTT.

This CDR3 is CASSPFLGQGFYEQYF. The CDR3 DNA follows: TGTGCCAGCAGCCCCTTCTTGGGACAGGGATTCTACGAGCAGTACTTC. The chain joins TRBV7-9 to TRBJ2-7; the match to TRBD1 covers 9 bases. Per germline, CDR1 SEHNR and CDR2 FQNEAQ (reference sequence). CDR3 length: 16 residues. After removal of 5 bases from V and 3 bases from J, the junction contained 11 bases not matched to a gene.

This clonotype was found many times. V gene TRBV6-1 combines with J gene TRBJ1-1; 7 positions match TRBD1. J gave up 1 base and V 6 bases, and 8 bases lay outside the gene matches. The germline V gene encodes CDR1 MNHNS and CDR2 SASEGT. This CDR3 contains 15 residues. CDR3 nucleotide sequence: TGTGCCAGCAGACCAACAGGGGCGCAGAACACTGAAGCTTTCTTT. This translates into CASRPTGAQNTEAFF.

This clonotype was observed many times. The CDR3, as DNA: TGTGCCAGCAGCTCACGCGGGACGCAACAAGAGACCCAGTACTTC. This encodes CASSSRGTQQETQYF. This chain joins TRBV11-3 and TRBJ2-5; possible D gene TRBD2, 6 bases. The germline gives CDR1 SGHNT, CDR2 YENEEA. V lost 4 bases and J 2 bases, leaving 14 bases between the germline ends. The CDR3 totals 15 residues.

This clonotype occurred many times. CDR3 in DNA: TGTGCCAGCGGGGACAGGGTCTCCTACGAGCAGTACTTC. Protein: CASGDRVSYEQYF. The genes are TRBV28 and TRBJ2-7; 9 bases are shared with TRBD1. Germline loops: CDR1 MDHEN, CDR2 SYDVKM. This CDR3 contains 13 residues. Germline trimming cut 8 bases from V and 0 bases from J; bases unmatched to any gene: 2.

This chain uses TRBV7-3 with TRBJ2-3; 11 bases match TRBD1. This CDR3 is built from 16 residues. Germline V CDR1 and CDR2: SGHTA, FQGTGA. V gave up 1 base and J gave up 2 bases; unmatched junction bases: 2. The CDR3 DNA sequence: TGTGCCAGCAGCTTAAGGGACAGGGGGGTCACAGATACGCAGTATTTT. This codes for CASSLRDRGVTDTQYF.